These 9 T cell receptor beta chains originate from one sample sequenced in a study of cytomegalovirus exposure and HLA in healthy donors. Primers: 60 Vbeta forward and 13 Jbeta reverse. Clones were read by immunoSEQ multiplex PCR, and TCRdb kept only the in-frame ones, dropping some. The sample holds over 70,000 clones, around 80% seen once. The sample taken for sequencing was PBMCs. The receptors were gathered from a male donor in good health and CMV-seropositive.

The chain carries TRBV4-3 and TRBJ2-1; D possibly corresponds to TRBD1 (5 bases). Germline CDR1 is LGHNA and CDR2 is YSLEER. V lost 0 bases and J lost 9, with 21 bases in between. This CDR3 has 17 residues. Written as DNA, the CDR3 is TGCGCCAGCAGCCAAGATGTGGGCAGGGTACCCCTCGGTGAGCAGTTCTTC. Residues: CASSQDVGRVPLGEQFF.

The rearrangement links TRBV2 to TRBJ2-5; D unclear. CDR1 SNHLY and CDR2 FYNNEI come from the germline V gene. V lost 4 bases, J lost 5 bases, and 8 bases lay in between. The CDR3 runs to 12 residues. Here the CDR3 reads CASSALRETQYF. CDR3 DNA sequence: TGTGCCAGCAGTGCCCTCCGGGAGACCCAGTACTTC. Using reference TRBV2 and TRBJ2-5 for the parts outside the CDR3, the full variable domain is EPEVTQTPSHQVTQMGQEVILRCVPISNHLYFYWYRQILGQKVEFLVSFYNNEISEKSEIFDDQFSVERPDGSNFTLKIRSTKLEDSAMYFCASSALRETQYFGPGTRLLVL.

The genes are TRBV7-9 and TRBJ2-7; 7 nucleotides match TRBD1. There are 17 residues in the CDR3. Looked up from germline, CDR1 is SEHNR and CDR2 is FQNEAQ (reference sequence). Losses at the gene ends were 2 bases for V and 6 bases for J; bases not matched to a gene: 16. The CDR3 region has the DNA TGTGCCAGCAGCTTATCCACGGACCGACAGGGTAAGGGCGAGCAGTACTTC. Amino acid sequence: CASSLSTDRQGKGEQYF.

This clone was seen just once. V and J are TRBV27 and TRBJ2-1; tentative D call: TRBD1 (5 bases). The CDR3 runs to 15 residues. V dropped 5 bases and J dropped 9 bases, with 20 bases sitting between them. Per germline, CDR1 MNHEY and CDR2 SMNVEV (reference sequence). The CDR3 DNA reads TGTGCCAGCAGTGGGGCGAGTTGGCCGGTAGGTGAGCAGTTCTTC. Translation gives CASSGASWPVGEQFF.

The chain is built from TRBV7-9 and TRBJ2-5; D unresolved. CDR1 and CDR2 (germline): SEHNR, FQNEAQ (reference sequence). The V gene lost 7 bases and the J gene lost 10 bases, with 19 bases spanning the gap. This CDR3 has 13 residues. In DNA, the CDR3 is TGTGCCAGCAACGATCAAGAATGGAGTGGCCAGTACTTC. Protein product: CASNDQEWSGQYF. Filled out from reference TRBV7-9 and TRBJ2-5, the complete variable domain reads DTGVSQNPRHKITKRGQNVTFRCDPISEHNRLYWYRQTLGQGPEFLTYFQNEAQLEKSRLLSDRFSAERPKGSFSTLEIQRTEQGDSAMYLCASNDQEWSGQYFGPGTRLLVL.

V is TRBV11-1 and J is TRBJ2-2; D possibly corresponds to TRBD2 (6 bases). Germline CDR1 is SGHAT and CDR2 is FQDESV (reference sequence). Trimming removed 1 base at V and 5 bases at J, with 11 bases between. The CDR3 loop spans 15 amino acids. DNA of the CDR3: TGTGCCAGCAGCTTAGGGAGGGTAGAGACCGGGGAGCTGTTTTTT. Its protein is CASSLGRVETGELFF.

The chain recombines TRBV5-1 with TRBJ1-1, with D possibly TRBD1 on 5 matching bases. The CDR3 consists of 14 residues. Germline V lookup: CDR1 SGHRS, CDR2 YFSETQ. The V gene lost 4 bases and the J gene lost 4 bases, with 14 bases spanning the gap. CDR3 sequence reads: CASSLPGLATEAFF. CDR3 nucleotides: TGCGCCAGCAGCCTCCCAGGGCTTGCCACTGAAGCTTTCTTT.

The chain uses TRBV5-1 and TRBJ2-5; 8 positions agree with TRBD2. Unmatched junction bases numbered 8, after V lost 0 bases and J lost 4 bases. CDR1 and CDR2 from the germline V gene are SGHRS and YFSETQ. CDR3 length: 16 amino acids. The CDR3 sequence is CASSLGGLGIGETQYF. CDR3 DNA: TGCGCCAGCAGCTTGGGGGGACTAGGGATTGGAGAGACCCAGTACTTC.

J is TRBJ2-1 and V is TRBV15; 9 bases map to TRBD2. The CDR3 is 12 amino acids. Germline CDR1 and CDR2: LNHNV and YYDKDF (reference sequence). The CDR3 loop is CAAGGPYNEQFF. CDR3 sequence (DNA): TGTGCGGCGGGAGGGCCATACAATGAGCAGTTCTTC.